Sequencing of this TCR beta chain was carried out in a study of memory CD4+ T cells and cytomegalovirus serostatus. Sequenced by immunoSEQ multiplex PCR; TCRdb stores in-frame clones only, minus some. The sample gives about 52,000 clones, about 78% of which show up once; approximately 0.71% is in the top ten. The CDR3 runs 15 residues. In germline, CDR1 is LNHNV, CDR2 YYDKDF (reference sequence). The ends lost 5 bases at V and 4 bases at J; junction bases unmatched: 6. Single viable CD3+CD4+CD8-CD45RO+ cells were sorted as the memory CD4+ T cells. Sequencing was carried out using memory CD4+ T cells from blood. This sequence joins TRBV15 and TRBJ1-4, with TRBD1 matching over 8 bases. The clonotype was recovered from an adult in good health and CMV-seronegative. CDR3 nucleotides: TGTGCCACCAGCGGCGACAGGGGAATTAATGAAAAACTGTTTTTT. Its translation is CATSGDRGINEKLFF.